A single sample gave rise to the 9 T cell receptor beta chains below, sequenced in a study of T cell responses to AZD1222 COVID-19 vaccine. Clones were sequenced by immunoSEQ multiplex PCR, and TCRdb holds only the in-frame ones, with some missing. The sample has about 120,000 clones; around 87% are singletons. The sequenced sample was peripheral blood, obtained on day 0 of AZD1222 vaccination. These receptors were collected from an adult in good health.

This chain joins TRBV11-2 and TRBJ1-4, with TRBD1 as a possible D gene (6 bases). The V end was cut by 5 bases, the J end by 2 bases, with 18 bases between. There are 17 residues in the CDR3. CDR1 and CDR2 (germline): SGHAT, FQNNGV. The CDR3 loop is CASSGGSRGGTNEKLFF. The DNA of the CDR3 is TGTGCCAGCAGCGGGGGGAGCAGGGGAGGGACTAATGAAAAACTGTTTTTT.

The chain's CDR3 is CASSLRTGGTGANVLTF. The CDR3 DNA sequence: TGTGCCAGCAGCTTGAGGACAGGGGGGACTGGGGCCAACGTCCTGACTTTC. The genes are TRBV13 and TRBJ2-6; 10 bases line up with TRBD1. V lost 3 bases to trimming and J lost 2 bases; unmatched junction nucleotides: 4. Germline-derived CDR1 and CDR2 are PRHDT and FYEKMQ (reference sequence). The CDR3 is made up of 17 amino acids.

The CDR3 region is CASRGDWTSYEQYF. The CDR3 DNA reads as TGTGCCAGCAGAGGGGATTGGACCTCCTACGAGCAGTACTTC. The V call is TRBV6-5, the J call TRBJ2-7, with D possibly TRBD1 on 5 matching bases. This CDR3 comprises 14 residues. Per the germline V gene, CDR1 is MNHEY and CDR2 is SVGAGI. V was pared by 6 bases and J by 0 bases, with 12 bases between.

V gene TRBV19 combines with J gene TRBJ1-3; the D gene is possibly TRBD1 (5 bases). The germline CDR1 and CDR2 sequences are LNHDA and SQIVND (reference sequence). V gave up 5 bases and J gave up 1 base, with 9 bases separating them. The CDR3 runs to 14 residues. The CDR3 DNA reads TGTGCCAGTAGTCGTACAGGTTCTGGAAACACCATATATTTT. Translated, it gives CASSRTGSGNTIYF.

J is TRBJ1-3 and V is TRBV5-1; maybe TRBD1 (5 bases). This CDR3 region has 23 residues. V was shortened by 4 bases and J by 0 bases, with 35 bases between the two germline ends. Germline V lookup: CDR1 SGHRS, CDR2 YFSETQ. Here the CDR3 DNA reads TGCGCCAGCAGCCTACGACCCGTGCCGACCGAGAATCCGGGACTTGTCTCTGGAAACACCATATATTTT. As protein: CASSLRPVPTENPGLVSGNTIYF. The variable domain in full, with the rest retrieved from reference TRBV5-1 and TRBJ1-3, is KAGVTQTPRYLIKTRGQQVTLSCSPISGHRSVSWYQQTPGQGLQFLFEYFSETQRNKGNFPGRFSGRQFSNSRSEMNVSTLELGDSALYLCASSLRPVPTENPGLVSGNTIYFGEGSWLTVV.

The chain couples TRBV18 to TRBJ2-5; D is perhaps TRBD1 (6 bases). Per the germline V gene, CDR1 is KGHSH and CDR2 is LQKENI. V dropped 7 bases and J dropped 3 bases, with 12 bases sitting between them. This CDR3 has 13 residues. The CDR3 nucleotides read TGTGCCAGCTTAAGGGGGAGTAAAGAGACCCAGTACTTC. Its protein product is CASLRGSKETQYF.

The rearrangement links TRBV7-2 to TRBJ2-2; 7 positions agree with TRBD1. V was clipped by 7 bases and J by 4 bases; unmatched bases: 6. The CDR3 length is 14 residues. Germline loops: CDR1 SGHTA, CDR2 FQGNSA. The CDR3 nucleotides are TGTGCCAGCACCTTGCCAGGGGGCACCGGGGAGCTGTTTTTT. This sequence encodes CASTLPGGTGELFF.

The chain employs TRBV4-2 and TRBJ1-4; D may be TRBD1 (6 bases). The CDR3 consists of 15 residues. Trimming shortened V by 4 bases and J by 8 bases, and 17 bases separated the two germline ends. The germline gives CDR1 LGHNA, CDR2 YNFKEQ. CDR3 amino acids: CASSLVSDRGEKLFF. The CDR3 DNA follows: TGTGCCAGCAGCCTAGTCTCGGACAGAGGAGAAAAACTGTTTTTT.

This chain connects TRBV5-1 to TRBJ2-1; 9 bases line up with TRBD2. CDR3 size: 14 residues. Germline V CDR1 and CDR2: SGHRS, YFSETQ. The trim removed 0 bases at V and 5 bases at J, leaving 0 bases unmatched. Here the CDR3 reads CASSLGLADNEQFF. The CDR3 nucleotides read TGCGCCAGCAGCTTGGGACTAGCGGACAATGAGCAGTTCTTC. The full variable domain, completed using reference TRBV5-1 and TRBJ2-1, is KAGVTQTPRYLIKTRGQQVTLSCSPISGHRSVSWYQQTPGQGLQFLFEYFSETQRNKGNFPGRFSGRQFSNSRSEMNVSTLELGDSALYLCASSLGLADNEQFFGPGTRLTVL.